These T cell receptor beta chains were read from a single sample in a study of vaccination effects on CD4 cells after COVID-19. Sequenced by immunoSEQ multiplex PCR; TCRdb stores in-frame clones only, minus some. Among just over 55,000 clones listed, less than 80% were seen once. Which antigens these TCRs recognize remains unknown. Sample: CD4+ T cells from PBMCs cultured without peptide, taken after COVID-19 vaccination. These receptors were obtained from a human donor who received a COVID-19 vaccine. Both conserved end residues are part of each CDR3. A D gene is named only where the DNA matches it firmly. Clone size is given for some rows only: seen once, a few or many times, or a class if the clone is expanded.

clone_size cdr3_length j_call v_call d_call cdr3_nt cdr3_aa
NA 12 TRBJ1-2 TRBV29-1 NA TGCAGCGACGTGGGAAGGGTTAACGGCTACACCTTC CSDVGRVNGYTF
NA 16 TRBJ1-6 TRBV28 NA TGTGCCAGCAGCCGAGGGTGGTCGCCAGGGGTTTCACCCCTCCACTTT CASSRGWSPGVSPLHF
NA 17 TRBJ1-2 TRBV7-6 NA TGTGCCAGCAGCTTAGCGCAGGGCGGACAGCCTATCTATGGCTACACCTTC CASSLAQGGQPIYGYTF
NA 15 TRBJ2-1 TRBV18 NA TGTGCCAGCTCACCACCGGGCAGGCCTTACAATGAGCAGTTCTTC CASSPPGRPYNEQFF
NA 14 TRBJ2-7 TRBV6-5 NA TGTGCCAGCAGTTTCAGGGGAAAGTCCTACGAGCAGTACTTC CASSFRGKSYEQYF
NA 15 TRBJ2-2 TRBV6-5 NA TGTGCCAGCAGGAGCGGACAAGAGAACACCGGGGAGCTGTTTTTT CASRSGQENTGELFF
NA 13 TRBJ2-1 TRBV6-5 TRBD2 TGTGCCAGCAGGGGACTAGCGGGAGGGCCGCAGTTCTTC CASRGLAGGPQFF
few 13 TRBJ2-7 TRBV19 NA TGTGCCAGTAGTACAACGGGACGGCACGAGCAGTACTTC CASSTTGRHEQYF
NA 14 TRBJ1-3 TRBV4-3 NA TGCGCCAGCAGCCAACAACAGCGTGGAAACACCATATATTTT CASSQQQRGNTIYF
NA 20 TRBJ2-1 TRBV10-3 TRBD2 TGTGCCATCAGTGCTGGGACTAGCGGGAGTACGGGGGTTCCTTACAATGAGCAGTTCTTC CAISAGTSGSTGVPYNEQFF
NA 12 TRBJ2-7 TRBV25-1 TRBD1 TGTGCCAGCAGCCGAACAGGGGGCGTCCAGTACTTC CASSRTGGVQYF
NA 14 TRBJ1-1 TRBV2 NA TGTGCCAGCATTCGATCAGCTTTGAACACTGAAGCTTTCTTT CASIRSALNTEAFF
NA 13 TRBJ2-4 TRBV7-2 NA TGTGCCAGCAGCGGAACACGGGGACACATTCAGTACTTC CASSGTRGHIQYF
NA 15 TRBJ2-1 TRBV5-8 NA TGTGCCAGCAGCTTGGATATGCAAGTGGGGAATGAGCAGTTCTTC CASSLDMQVGNEQFF
NA 14 TRBJ1-1 TRBV18 NA TGTGCCAGCTCACCAGCAAGGGAGAACACTGAAGCTTTCTTT CASSPARENTEAFF
NA 15 TRBJ2-5 TRBV19 NA TGTGCCAGTAGTATTCTAGGGGCGGAGCAAGAGACCCAGTACTTC CASSILGAEQETQYF
NA 15 TRBJ2-7 TRBV6-5 NA TGTGCCAGCAGTCAAACCGGCCTACGGCCTTACGAGCAGTACTTC CASSQTGLRPYEQYF
NA 13 TRBJ2-1 TRBV11-1 NA TGTGCCAGCAGCCAAGACGGTTACAATGAGCAGTTCTTC CASSQDGYNEQFF
NA 15 TRBJ1-4 TRBV5-4 NA TGTGCCAGCAGCCGGTGGACAGCTGAAAATGAAAAACTGTTTTTT CASSRWTAENEKLFF
NA 12 TRBJ1-1 TRBV30 NA TGTGCCTGGAGCCGAGAGGGGACTGAAGCTTTCTTT CAWSREGTEAFF
NA 16 TRBJ2-2 TRBV3-1/TRBV3-2 NA TGTGCCAGCAGCTGGGGGTGGTATACGAACACCGGGGAGCTGTTTTTT CASSWGWYTNTGELFF
NA 19 TRBJ1-1 TRBV3-1/TRBV3-2 NA TGTGCCAGCGATGGGCGGAACGAGACCCTATGGGGCAGCAAAACTGAAGCTTTCTTT CASDGRNETLWGSKTEAFF
NA 16 TRBJ1-3 TRBV19 NA TGTGCCAGTACCCTACGCGGAGGTGGTGTTGGAAACACCATATATTTT CASTLRGGGVGNTIYF
NA 14 TRBJ1-2 TRBV5-1 NA TGCGCCAGCAGCTTGGATCCAGGACTGTATGGCTACACCTTC CASSLDPGLYGYTF
NA 17 TRBJ2-3 TRBV5-1 NA TGCGCCAGCAGCGCACAGGGCGGCAGATGGGGGACAGATACGCAGTATTTT CASSAQGGRWGTDTQYF
NA 16 TRBJ2-2 TRBV19 TRBD1 TGTGCCAGTAGTAATCACCGGGACAGGGGCACCGGGGAGCTGTTTTTT CASSNHRDRGTGELFF
NA 13 TRBJ2-7 TRBV28 NA TGTGCCAGCAGTTTAGGCCTGTCCTACGAGCAGTACTTC CASSLGLSYEQYF
NA 12 TRBJ2-3 TRBV9 NA TGTGCCAGCAGCGTCAGCACAGATACGCAGTATTTT CASSVSTDTQYF
NA 14 TRBJ2-5 TRBV18 NA TGTGCCAGCTCAGATGGACTCGTCCAAGAGACCCAGTACTTC CASSDGLVQETQYF
NA 15 TRBJ1-1 TRBV5-1 NA TGCGCCAGCAGCTGGGGGTCCCGTGAGGGCACTGAAGCTTTCTTT CASSWGSREGTEAFF
NA 17 TRBJ2-4 TRBV5-5 NA TGTGCCAGCAGCTTGCCCGGGGGGCCCGGTGCCAAAAACATTCAGTACTTC CASSLPGGPGAKNIQYF
NA 14 TRBJ2-7 TRBV19 TRBD2 TGTGCCAGTAGTAAACTAGCGGGAGACTACGAGCAGTACTTC CASSKLAGDYEQYF
NA 16 TRBJ1-5 TRBV19 NA TGTGCCAGTAGTATATCGGGGACCGTTAAGAATCAGCCCCAGCATTTT CASSISGTVKNQPQHF
NA 14 TRBJ1-3 TRBV5-1 NA TGCGCCAGCAGCGAGGGGAGGCCTGGAAACACCATATATTTT CASSEGRPGNTIYF
NA 18 TRBJ1-1 TRBV5-5 NA TGTGCCAGCAGCTTACGAAGTTTTACAGGTTTTATGAACACTGAAGCTTTCTTT CASSLRSFTGFMNTEAFF
NA 15 TRBJ1-6 TRBV2 TRBD1 TGTGCCAGCAGTCGGACAGGTTCCTATAATTCACCCCTCCACTTT CASSRTGSYNSPLHF
few 14 TRBJ2-5 TRBV4-2 NA TGTGCCAGCAGCCAAGGCGGGGGCTCAGAGACCCAGTACTTC CASSQGGGSETQYF